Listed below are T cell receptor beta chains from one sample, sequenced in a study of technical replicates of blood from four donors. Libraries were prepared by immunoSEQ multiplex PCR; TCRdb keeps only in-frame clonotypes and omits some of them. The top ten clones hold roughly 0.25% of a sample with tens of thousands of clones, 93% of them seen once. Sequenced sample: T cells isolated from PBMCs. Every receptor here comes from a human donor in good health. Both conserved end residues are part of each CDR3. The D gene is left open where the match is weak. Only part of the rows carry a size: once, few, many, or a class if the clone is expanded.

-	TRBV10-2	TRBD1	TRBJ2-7	CAGGTGALYEQYF	TGCGCCGGAGGGACAGGGGCCTTATACGAGCAGTACTTC
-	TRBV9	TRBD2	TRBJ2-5	CASSVAAAGGEETQYF	TGTGCCAGCAGCGTAGCGGCAGCGGGGGGTGAAGAGACCCAGTACTTC
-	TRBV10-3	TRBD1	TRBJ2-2	CAISETKAKSGQAPHTGELFF	TGTGCCATCAGTGAGACCAAGGCCAAATCCGGACAGGCCCCGCACACCGGGGAGCTGTTTTTT
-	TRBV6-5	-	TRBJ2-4	CASSLQGAKNIQYF	TGTGCCAGCAGTTTACAGGGTGCCAAAAACATTCAGTACTTC
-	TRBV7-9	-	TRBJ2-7	CASSSTDRNSYEQYF	TGTGCCAGCAGCTCCACTGACAGGAACTCCTACGAGCAGTACTTC
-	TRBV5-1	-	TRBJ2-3	CASSLSSESDTQYF	TGCGCCAGCAGCTTATCGAGTGAGTCAGATACGCAGTATTTT
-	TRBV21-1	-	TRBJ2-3	CASSCRWRTDTQYF	TGTGCCAGCAGCTGTCGATGGCGCACAGATACGCAGTATTTT
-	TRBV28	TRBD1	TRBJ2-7	CASSRIDRDSGEQYF	TGTGCCAGCAGCCGCATCGATCGGGACAGTGGAGAGCAGTACTTC
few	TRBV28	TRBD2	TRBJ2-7	CASSFRLAGPLGLSYEQYF	TGTGCCAGCAGTTTTCGACTAGCGGGCCCCCTCGGGCTATCCTACGAGCAGTACTTC
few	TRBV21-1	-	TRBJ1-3	CASSIVGKNGNTIYF	TGTGCCAGCAGCATAGTCGGGAAGAATGGAAACACCATATATTTT
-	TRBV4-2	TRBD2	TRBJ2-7	CASSQEGTSGVYEQYF	TGTGCCAGCAGCCAAGAAGGGACTAGCGGGGTCTACGAGCAGTACTTC
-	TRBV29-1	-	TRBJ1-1	CSVQTGNTEAFF	TGCAGCGTCCAAACGGGGAACACTGAAGCTTTCTTT
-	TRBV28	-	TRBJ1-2	CASSLWAGDRPNDGYTF	TGTGCCAGCAGTTTATGGGCCGGTGACAGACCTAATGATGGCTACACCTTC
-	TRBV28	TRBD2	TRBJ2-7	CASATSGRLFSDEQYF	TGTGCCAGCGCGACTAGCGGGAGACTGTTTTCCGACGAGCAGTACTTC
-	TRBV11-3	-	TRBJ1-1	CASSTGGPEAFF	TGTGCCAGCAGCACCGGGGGACCAGAAGCTTTCTTT
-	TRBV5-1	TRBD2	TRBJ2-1	CASSLAPGGNEQFF	TGCGCCAGCAGCTTGGCCCCGGGGGGCAATGAGCAGTTCTTC
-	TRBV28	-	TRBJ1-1	CASSLQQAGNTEAFF	TGTGCCAGCAGTTTACAGCAGGCGGGGAACACTGAAGCTTTCTTT
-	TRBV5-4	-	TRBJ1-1	CASSLLGGPNTEAFF	TGTGCCAGCAGCTTGTTGGGGGGGCCAAACACTGAAGCTTTCTTT
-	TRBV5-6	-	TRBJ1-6	CASSVDGGYNSPLHF	TGTGCCAGCAGCGTCGATGGGGGGTATAATTCACCCCTCCACTTT
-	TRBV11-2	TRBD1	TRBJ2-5	CASSLDRPQETQYF	TGTGCCTCATCCCTGGACAGGCCCCAAGAGACCCAGTACTTC
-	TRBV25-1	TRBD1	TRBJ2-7	CASSDRGLHEQYF	TGTGCCAGCAGTGACAGGGGGCTCCACGAGCAGTACTTC
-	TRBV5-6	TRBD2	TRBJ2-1	CASSLGGSNEQFF	TGTGCCAGCAGCTTGGGCGGGAGTAATGAGCAGTTCTTC
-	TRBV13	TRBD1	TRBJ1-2	CASSFLGQGLMDYGYTF	TGTGCCAGCAGCTTTTTGGGACAGGGGCTTATGGACTATGGCTACACCTTC
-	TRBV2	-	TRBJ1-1	CASTTPGQMNTEAFF	TGTGCCAGCACCACCCCCGGACAGATGAACACTGAAGCTTTCTTT
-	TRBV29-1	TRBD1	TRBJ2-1	CSVYLGTGQQFF	TGCAGCGTATATTTAGGGACAGGCCAGCAGTTCTTC
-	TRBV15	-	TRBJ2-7	CATSSNTGSSYEQYF	TGTGCCACCAGCAGTAATACAGGGAGCTCCTACGAGCAGTACTTC
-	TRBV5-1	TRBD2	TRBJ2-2	CASSVAGRTGELFF	TGCGCCAGCAGCGTAGCGGGGCGGACCGGGGAGCTGTTTTTT
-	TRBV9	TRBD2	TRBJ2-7	CASSAGREGIIAGEQYF	TGTGCCAGCAGCGCGGGTCGGGAGGGGATAATAGCGGGAGAGCAGTACTTC
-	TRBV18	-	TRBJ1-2	CASSPGERYGYTF	TGTGCCAGCTCACCAGGGGAGCGGTATGGCTACACCTTC
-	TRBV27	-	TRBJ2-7	CASSPWTEPHSYEQYF	TGTGCCAGCAGTCCCTGGACAGAACCCCACTCCTACGAGCAGTACTTC
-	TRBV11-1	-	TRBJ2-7	CASSLDRGSYEQYF	TGTGCCAGCAGCTTAGATCGGGGTAGCTACGAGCAGTACTTC
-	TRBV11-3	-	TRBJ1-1	CASSTPGGFGPNTEAFF	TGTGCCAGCAGTACACCGGGGGGATTCGGGCCGAACACTGAAGCTTTCTTT
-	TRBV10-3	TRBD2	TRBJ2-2	CAIRSGTSGGGELFF	TGTGCCATCAGATCCGGGACTAGCGGGGGCGGGGAGCTGTTTTTT
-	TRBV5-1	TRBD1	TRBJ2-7	CASSLAVRGTGGEQYF	TGCGCCAGCAGCTTGGCCGTCCGTGGGACAGGGGGCGAGCAGTACTTC
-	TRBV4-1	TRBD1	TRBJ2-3	CASSQATGANTQYF	TGCGCCAGCAGCCAGGCGACAGGGGCTAATACGCAGTATTTT
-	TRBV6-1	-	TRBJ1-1	CASSTYSGTEAFF	TGTGCCAGCAGTACCTACTCGGGCACTGAAGCTTTCTTT
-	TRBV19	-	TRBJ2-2	CASRRRRQATNTGELFF	TGTGCCAGTAGACGCCGGAGACAGGCCACGAACACCGGGGAGCTGTTTTTT
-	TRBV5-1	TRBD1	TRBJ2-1	CASSVTGGDGSYNEQFF	TGCGCCAGCAGCGTGACAGGGGGTGACGGCTCCTACAATGAGCAGTTCTTC
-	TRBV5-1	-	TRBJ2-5	CASSLELRDGETQYF	TGCGCCAGCAGCTTGGAATTGCGGGATGGTGAGACCCAGTACTTC
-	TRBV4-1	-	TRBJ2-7	CASSQDKTDTYEQYF	TGCGCCAGCAGCCAAGATAAGACTGATACCTACGAGCAGTACTTC
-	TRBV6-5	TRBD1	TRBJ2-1	CAIKWGQGEFF	TGTGCCATCAAATGGGGACAGGGGGAGTTCTTC
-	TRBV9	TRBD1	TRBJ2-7	CASSVGRTGDGYEQYF	TGTGCCAGCAGCGTAGGTCGGACAGGGGACGGTTACGAGCAGTACTTC
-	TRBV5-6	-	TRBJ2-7	CASSLGGLSSYEQYF	TGTGCCAGCAGCTTGGGGGGGCTTTCATCCTACGAGCAGTACTTC
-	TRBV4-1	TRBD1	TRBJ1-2	CASSQVTGEYGYTF	TGCGCCAGCAGCCAAGTCACAGGGGAGTATGGCTACACCTTC
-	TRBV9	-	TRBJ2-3	CASSVGSRIWATDTQYF	TGTGCCAGCAGCGTAGGATCGCGCATCTGGGCCACAGATACGCAGTATTTT
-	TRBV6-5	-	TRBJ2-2	CASSPTNTGELFF	TGTGCCAGCAGCCCCACAAACACCGGGGAGCTGTTTTTT
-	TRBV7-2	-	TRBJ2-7	CASRDGSGYEQYF	TGTGCCAGCAGAGACGGGAGCGGGTACGAGCAGTACTTC
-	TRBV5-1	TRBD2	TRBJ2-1	CASSSGTSGEYNEQFF	TGCGCCAGCAGCTCCGGAACTAGCGGAGAGTACAATGAGCAGTTCTTC
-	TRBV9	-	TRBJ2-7	CASSGRDSAYEQYF	TGTGCCAGCAGCGGCCGGGACTCAGCCTACGAGCAGTACTTC
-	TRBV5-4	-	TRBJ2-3	CASSLDFTDTQYF	TGTGCCAGCAGCTTGGACTTCACAGATACGCAGTATTTT
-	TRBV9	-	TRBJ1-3	CASSRGSAGNTIYF	TGTGCCAGCAGCCGCGGGTCCGCTGGAAACACCATATATTTT
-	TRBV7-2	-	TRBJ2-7	CASSLGLGNSYEQYF	TGTGCCAGCAGCTTAGGACTAGGAAATAGCTACGAGCAGTACTTC
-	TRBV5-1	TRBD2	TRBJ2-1	CASSPAGGGYNEQFF	TGCGCCAGCAGCCCAGCGGGAGGAGGTTACAATGAGCAGTTCTTC
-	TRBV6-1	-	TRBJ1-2	CASSETRTVRYGYTF	TGTGCCAGCAGTGAGACAAGGACAGTCCGATATGGCTACACCTTC
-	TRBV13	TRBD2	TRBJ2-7	CASSMTSGLTYEQYF	TGTGCCAGCAGTATGACTAGCGGGCTTACCTACGAGCAGTACTTC
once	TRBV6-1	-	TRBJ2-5	CASSTGSGETQYF	TGTGCCAGCAGTACAGGGTCGGGAGAGACCCAGTACTTC
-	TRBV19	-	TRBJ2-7	CASSINGGTYEQYF	TGTGCCAGTAGTATCAACGGGGGAACCTACGAGCAGTACTTC